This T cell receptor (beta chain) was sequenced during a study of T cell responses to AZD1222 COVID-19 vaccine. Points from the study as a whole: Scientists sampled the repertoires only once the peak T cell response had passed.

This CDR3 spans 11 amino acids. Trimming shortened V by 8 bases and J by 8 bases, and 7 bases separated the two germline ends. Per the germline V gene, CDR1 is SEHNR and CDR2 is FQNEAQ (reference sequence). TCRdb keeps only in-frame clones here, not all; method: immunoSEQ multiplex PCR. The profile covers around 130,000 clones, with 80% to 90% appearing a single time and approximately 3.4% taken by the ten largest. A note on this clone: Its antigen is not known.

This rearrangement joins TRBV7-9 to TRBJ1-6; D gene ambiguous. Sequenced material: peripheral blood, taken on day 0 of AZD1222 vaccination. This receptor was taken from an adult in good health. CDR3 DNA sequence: TGTGCCAGCCGCGACGATTCACCCCTCCACTTT. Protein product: CASRDDSPLHF.